Described below is a single TCR beta chain sequence and its context. With 1 base clipped from V and 4 bases from J, the junction kept 5 bases outside the gene matches. This CDR3 is 16 amino acids long. From germline, CDR1 is SEHNR and CDR2 FQNEAQ (reference sequence). This entry belongs to a study of blood T cell repertoires in COVID-19. About the study: COVID-19 samples, acute and convalescent, were from the United States, Italy and Spain.

TCRdb keeps only in-frame clones here, not all; method: immunoSEQ multiplex PCR. The table shows tens of thousands of clones, with under 90% occurring only once. V is TRBV7-9 and J is TRBJ1-4, with 8 bases matching TRBD1. Material for sequencing was peripheral blood. This receptor was taken from a man aged 60 to 75 with COVID-19, enrolled during active disease. CDR3 nucleotide sequence: TGTGCCAGCAGCTTAGTTGGGACAGGAGGTAATGAAAAACTGTTTTTT. Translated, it gives CASSLVGTGGNEKLFF.